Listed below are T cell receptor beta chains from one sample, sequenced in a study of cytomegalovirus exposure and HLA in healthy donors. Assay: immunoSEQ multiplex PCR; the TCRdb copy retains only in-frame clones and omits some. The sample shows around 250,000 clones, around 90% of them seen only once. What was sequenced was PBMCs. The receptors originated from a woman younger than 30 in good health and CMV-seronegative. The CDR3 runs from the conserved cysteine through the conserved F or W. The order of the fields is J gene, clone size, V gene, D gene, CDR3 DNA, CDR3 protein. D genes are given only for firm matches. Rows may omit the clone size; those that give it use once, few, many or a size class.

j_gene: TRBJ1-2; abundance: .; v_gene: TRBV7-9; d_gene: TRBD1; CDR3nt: TGTGCCAGCAGCTTAGGTACAGGGGGCCATGGCTACACCTTC; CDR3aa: CASSLGTGGHGYTF
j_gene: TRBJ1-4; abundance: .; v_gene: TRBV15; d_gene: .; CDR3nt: TGTGCCACCAGCAGAGGCCTACAGGGATGGGATGAAAAACTGTTTTTT; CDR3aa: CATSRGLQGWDEKLFF
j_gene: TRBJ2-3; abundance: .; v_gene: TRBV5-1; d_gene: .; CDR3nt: TGCGCCAGCAGCTTGGCCGGGAGCACAGATACGCAGTATTTT; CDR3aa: CASSLAGSTDTQYF
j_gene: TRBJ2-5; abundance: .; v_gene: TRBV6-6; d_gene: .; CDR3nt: TGTGCCAGCAGTTACGTCGCACTCCAAGAGACCCAGTACTTC; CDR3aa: CASSYVALQETQYF
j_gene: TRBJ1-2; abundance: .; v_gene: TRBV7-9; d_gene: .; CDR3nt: TGTGCCAGCAGCTTATCTACAGGGATTAACTATGGCTACACCTTC; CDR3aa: CASSLSTGINYGYTF
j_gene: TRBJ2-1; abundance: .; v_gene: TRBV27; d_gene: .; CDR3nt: TGTGCCAGCAGCCCCCGCGCGCTTTTAAATGAGCAGTTCTTC; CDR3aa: CASSPRALLNEQFF
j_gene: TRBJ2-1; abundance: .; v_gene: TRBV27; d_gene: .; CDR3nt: TGTGCCAGCAGTTTACAAGGGGCGAATGAGCAGTTCTTC; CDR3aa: CASSLQGANEQFF
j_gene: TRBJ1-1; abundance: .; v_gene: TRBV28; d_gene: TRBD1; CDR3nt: TGTGCCAGCAGTCCCTCTGGGACAGGGAAAACTGAAGCTTTCTTT; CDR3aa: CASSPSGTGKTEAFF
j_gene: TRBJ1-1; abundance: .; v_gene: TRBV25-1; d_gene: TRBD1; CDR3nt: TGTGCCAGCAGTGTACAGGGGGTGACCACTGAAGCTTTCTTT; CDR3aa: CASSVQGVTTEAFF
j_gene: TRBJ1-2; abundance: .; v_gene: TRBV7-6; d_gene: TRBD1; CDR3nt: TGTGCCAGCAGCTTAGCGGGGACAGGGTACTATGGCTACACCTTC; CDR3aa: CASSLAGTGYYGYTF
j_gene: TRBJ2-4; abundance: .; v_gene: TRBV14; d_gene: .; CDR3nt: TGTGCCAGCAGCCAAGCAGGGGCCCAAAACATTCAGTACTTC; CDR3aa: CASSQAGAQNIQYF
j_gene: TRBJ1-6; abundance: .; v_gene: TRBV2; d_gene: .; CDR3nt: TGTGCCAGCAGTGAGAGGGATTCACCCCTCCACTTT; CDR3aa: CASSERDSPLHF
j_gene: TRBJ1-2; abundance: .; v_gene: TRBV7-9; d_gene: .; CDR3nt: TGTGCCAGCAGCGCCCCAGGGCTCACCGGCGGCTACACCTTC; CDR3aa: CASSAPGLTGGYTF
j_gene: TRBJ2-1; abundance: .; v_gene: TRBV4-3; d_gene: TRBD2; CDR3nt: TGCGCCAGCAGCCAAGACGGGACTAGCGGGGGCGGGTACAATGAGCAGTTCTTC; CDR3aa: CASSQDGTSGGGYNEQFF
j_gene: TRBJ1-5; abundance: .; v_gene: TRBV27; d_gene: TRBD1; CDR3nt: TGTGCCAGCAGTGGGACAGGTTATCAGCCCCAGCATTTT; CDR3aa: CASSGTGYQPQHF
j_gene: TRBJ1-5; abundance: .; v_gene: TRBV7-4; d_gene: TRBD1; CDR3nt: TGTGCCAGCAGCTTAGTGGGACAGGGGTTCGGTCAGCCCCAGCATTTT; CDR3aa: CASSLVGQGFGQPQHF
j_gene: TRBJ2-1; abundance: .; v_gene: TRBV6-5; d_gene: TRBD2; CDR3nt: TGTGCCAGCAGTTACGTTAGCGGGGGGCCGTGGGAGCAGTTCTTC; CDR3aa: CASSYVSGGPWEQFF
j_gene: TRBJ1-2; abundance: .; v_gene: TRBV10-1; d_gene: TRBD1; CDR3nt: TGCGCCAGCAGTGACACAGGGGACTATGGCTACACCTTC; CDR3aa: CASSDTGDYGYTF
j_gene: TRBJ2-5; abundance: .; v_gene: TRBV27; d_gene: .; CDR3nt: TGTGCCAGCAGTACATACACGGGGGAGACCCAGTACTTC; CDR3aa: CASSTYTGETQYF
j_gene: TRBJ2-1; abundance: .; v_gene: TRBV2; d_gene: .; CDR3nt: TGTGCCAGCAGGGAGGGGGCGAGCTCCTACAATGAGCAGTTCTTC; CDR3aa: CASREGASSYNEQFF
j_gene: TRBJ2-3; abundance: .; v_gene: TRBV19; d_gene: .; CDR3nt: TGTGCCAGTAGGCGGACATCAATGGGGGATACGCAGTATTTT; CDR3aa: CASRRTSMGDTQYF
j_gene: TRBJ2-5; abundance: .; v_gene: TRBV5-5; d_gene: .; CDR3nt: TGTGCCAGCAGCTTGCTGGGGCAGTGGGAAGAGACCCAGTACTTC; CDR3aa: CASSLLGQWEETQYF
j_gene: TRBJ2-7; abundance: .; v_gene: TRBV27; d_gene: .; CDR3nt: TGTGCCAGCAAGACACTAGGGCCCTACGAGCAGTACTTC; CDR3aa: CASKTLGPYEQYF
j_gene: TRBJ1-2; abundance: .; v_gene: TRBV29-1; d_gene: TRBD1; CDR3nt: TGCAGCGGCGACAGGGGGCGCGACTATGGCTACACCTTC; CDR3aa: CSGDRGRDYGYTF
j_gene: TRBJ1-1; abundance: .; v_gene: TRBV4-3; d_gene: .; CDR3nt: TGCGCCAGCAGCCAATATCAGAGGGGACACGGGTTAAACACTGAAGCTTTCTTT; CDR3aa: CASSQYQRGHGLNTEAFF
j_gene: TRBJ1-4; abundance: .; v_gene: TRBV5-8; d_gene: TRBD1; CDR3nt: TGTGCCAGCAGCTTTACCCCGGGACAGGGGACTGAAAAACTGTTTTTT; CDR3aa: CASSFTPGQGTEKLFF
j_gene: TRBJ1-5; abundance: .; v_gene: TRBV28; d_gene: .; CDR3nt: TGTGCCAGCAGTTTGGGCGGGGTTAGCAATCAGCCCCAGCATTTT; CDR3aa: CASSLGGVSNQPQHF
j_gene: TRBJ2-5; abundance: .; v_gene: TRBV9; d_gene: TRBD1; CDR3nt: TGTGCCAGCAGCGGGCGGACAGGGGGCTGGCAGACCCAGTACTTC; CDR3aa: CASSGRTGGWQTQYF
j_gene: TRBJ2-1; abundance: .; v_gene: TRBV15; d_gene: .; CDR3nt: TGTGCCACCAGCGCATTGCCCCCAGGGGCCTTCTCCTACAATGAGCAGTTCTTC; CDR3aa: CATSALPPGAFSYNEQFF
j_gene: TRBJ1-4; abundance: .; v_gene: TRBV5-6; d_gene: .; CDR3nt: TGTGCCAGCAGCTTCGTCTTTAATGAAAAACTGTTTTTT; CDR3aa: CASSFVFNEKLFF
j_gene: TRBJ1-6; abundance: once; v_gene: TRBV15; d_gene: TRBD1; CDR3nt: TGTGCCACCAGGGGGGACAGAGATAATTCACCCCTCCACTTT; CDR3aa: CATRGDRDNSPLHF
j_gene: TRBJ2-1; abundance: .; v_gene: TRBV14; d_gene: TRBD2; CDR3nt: TGTGCCAGCAGCCAAGCAGGGCGGGGGGTCATGTACAATGAGCAGTTCTTC; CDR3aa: CASSQAGRGVMYNEQFF
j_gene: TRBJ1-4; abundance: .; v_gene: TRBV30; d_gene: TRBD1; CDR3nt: TGTGCCTGGAGGAAACCAGGGACAGGGAGGGAAAAACTGTTTTTT; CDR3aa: CAWRKPGTGREKLFF
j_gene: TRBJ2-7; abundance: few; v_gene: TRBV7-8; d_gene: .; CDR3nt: TGTGCCAGCAGCTGGGGGGGCATGGCCTACGAGCAGTACTTC; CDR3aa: CASSWGGMAYEQYF
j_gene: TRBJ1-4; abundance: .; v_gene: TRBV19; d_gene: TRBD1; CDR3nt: TGTGCCAGTAGCAGGGACAGCGGAGATAATGAAAAACTGTTTTTT; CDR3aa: CASSRDSGDNEKLFF
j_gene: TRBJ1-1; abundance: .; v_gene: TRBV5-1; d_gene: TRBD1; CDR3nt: TGCGCCAGCACGGGACAGGGAATGAACACTGAAGCTTTCTTT; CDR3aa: CASTGQGMNTEAFF
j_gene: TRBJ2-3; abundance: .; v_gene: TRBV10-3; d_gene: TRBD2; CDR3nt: TGTGCCATCATTCGACTAGCGGGGGGGACTAGCACAGATACGCAGTATTTT; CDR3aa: CAIIRLAGGTSTDTQYF
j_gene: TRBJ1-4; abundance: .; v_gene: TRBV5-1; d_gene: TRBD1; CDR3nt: TGCGCCAGCAGCGCGGGACAGGGGGGCGAAAAACTGTTTTTT; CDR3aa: CASSAGQGGEKLFF
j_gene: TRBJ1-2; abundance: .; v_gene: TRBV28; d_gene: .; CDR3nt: TGTGCCAGCAGCGCCTCCGGGGGGGGCTACACCTTC; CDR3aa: CASSASGGGYTF
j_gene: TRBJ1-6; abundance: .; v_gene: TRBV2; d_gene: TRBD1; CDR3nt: TGTGCCAGAAGACAGGGGGCTGGCTCCTATAATTCACCCCTCCACTTT; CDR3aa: CARRQGAGSYNSPLHF
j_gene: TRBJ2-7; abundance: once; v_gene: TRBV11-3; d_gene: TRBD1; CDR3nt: TGTGCCAGCAGCCCAGGGGGCGAGGGCGAGCAGTACTTC; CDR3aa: CASSPGGEGEQYF
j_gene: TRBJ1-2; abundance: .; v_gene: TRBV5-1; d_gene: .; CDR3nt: TGCGCCAGCAGCTTGAAGGGGGACGGCTACACCTTC; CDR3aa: CASSLKGDGYTF
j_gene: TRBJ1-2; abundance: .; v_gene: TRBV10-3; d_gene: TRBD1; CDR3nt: TGTGCCATCAGTGCCGGGACAGTAGATGGCTACACCTTC; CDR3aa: CAISAGTVDGYTF
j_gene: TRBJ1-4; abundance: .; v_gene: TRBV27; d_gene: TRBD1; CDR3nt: TGTGCCAGCAGTTTATCTATGGGACAGCCTAATGAAAAACTGTTTTTT; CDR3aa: CASSLSMGQPNEKLFF
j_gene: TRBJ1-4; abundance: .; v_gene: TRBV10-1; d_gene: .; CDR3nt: TGCGCCAGCAGTGAGTCCGCAGGGCCTAATGAAAAACTGTTTTTT; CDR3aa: CASSESAGPNEKLFF
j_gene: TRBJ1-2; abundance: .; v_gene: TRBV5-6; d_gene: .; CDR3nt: TGTGCCAGCAGCCTGAGCCTGACAGGCGAAGGCTACACCTTC; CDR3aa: CASSLSLTGEGYTF
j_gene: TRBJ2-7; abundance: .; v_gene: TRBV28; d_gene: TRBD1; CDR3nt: TGTGCCAGCAGTTTAAGACAGGGGGGGTCCTCCGAGCAGTACTTC; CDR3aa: CASSLRQGGSSEQYF
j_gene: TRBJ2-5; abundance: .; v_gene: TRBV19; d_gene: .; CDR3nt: TGTGCCAGTAGTACTGTAGGGGCGGAGGGAGAGACCCAGTACTTC; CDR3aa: CASSTVGAEGETQYF
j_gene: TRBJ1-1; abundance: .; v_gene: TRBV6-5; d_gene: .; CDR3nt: TGTGCCAGCAGCTCGCGGGAAAACACTGAAGCTTTCTTT; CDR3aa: CASSSRENTEAFF
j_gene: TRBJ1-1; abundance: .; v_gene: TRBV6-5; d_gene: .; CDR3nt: TGTGCCAGCAGTTATGGTCCTGGAGGCACTGAAGCTTTCTTT; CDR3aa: CASSYGPGGTEAFF
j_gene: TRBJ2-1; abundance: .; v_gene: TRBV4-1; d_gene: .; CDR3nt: TGCGCCAGCAGCCCACGAGTGAATGAGCAGTTCTTC; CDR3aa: CASSPRVNEQFF
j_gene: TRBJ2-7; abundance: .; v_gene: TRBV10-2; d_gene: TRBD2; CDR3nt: TGCGCCAGCAGGACACCCCTAGCGGGGGTAAACGAGCAGTACTTC; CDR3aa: CASRTPLAGVNEQYF
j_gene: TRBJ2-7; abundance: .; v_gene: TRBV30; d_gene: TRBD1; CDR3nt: TGTGCCGAGGGGACAGGGGCCGGCGAGCAGTACTTC; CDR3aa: CAEGTGAGEQYF
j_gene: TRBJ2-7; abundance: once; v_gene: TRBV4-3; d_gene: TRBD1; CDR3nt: TGCGCCAGCAGTCCCGGGACAGGGTTTTACGAGCAGTACTTC; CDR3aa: CASSPGTGFYEQYF
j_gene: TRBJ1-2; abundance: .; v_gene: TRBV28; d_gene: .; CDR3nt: TGTGCCAGCAGTTTCGGCGGGAACTATGGCTACACCTTC; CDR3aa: CASSFGGNYGYTF
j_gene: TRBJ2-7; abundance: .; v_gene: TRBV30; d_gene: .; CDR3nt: TGTGCCTGGAGAGGGAGTACCTACGAGCAGTACTTC; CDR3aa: CAWRGSTYEQYF
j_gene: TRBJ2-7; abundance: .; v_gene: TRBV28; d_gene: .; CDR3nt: TGTGCCAGCAGGGGCAGGGTGCCTCTTTTCTACGAGCAGTACTTC; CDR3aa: CASRGRVPLFYEQYF